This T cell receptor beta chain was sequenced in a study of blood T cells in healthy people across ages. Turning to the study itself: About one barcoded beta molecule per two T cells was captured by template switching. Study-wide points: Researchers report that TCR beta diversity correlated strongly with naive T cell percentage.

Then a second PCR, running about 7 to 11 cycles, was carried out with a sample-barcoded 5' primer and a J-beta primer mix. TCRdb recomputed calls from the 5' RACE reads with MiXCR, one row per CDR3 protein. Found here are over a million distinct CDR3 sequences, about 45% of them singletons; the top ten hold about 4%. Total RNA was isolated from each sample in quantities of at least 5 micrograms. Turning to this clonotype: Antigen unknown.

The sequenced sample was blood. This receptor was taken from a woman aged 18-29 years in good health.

DNA for the CDR3: TGCAGTGCTAGAGATCCCCTAGATTCCTACAATGAGCAGTTCTTC. Translating gives CSARDPLDSYNEQFF. The chain combines TRBV20-1 with TRBJ2-1; D unresolved. Germline lookup yields CDR1 DFQATT and CDR2 SNEGSKA (reference sequence). The CDR3 consists of 15 residues. The germline V and J ends were trimmed by 0 bases and 1 base, with 10 bases remaining between them.